These 14 T cell receptor beta chains share one sample of origin, sequenced in a study of shared clonotypes between healthy human individuals. Assay used: immunoSEQ multiplex PCR; TCRdb lists only in-frame clones, some missing. This table has roughly 500,000 clones, about 85% appearing once. The sequencing sample was made of PBMCs. The receptors come from a woman aged 40-49 years in good health. Some clones in this sample may be carry-over from other donors' samples.

This sequence joins TRBV5-1 and TRBJ2-3; D unresolved. Germline V gene lookup returns CDR1 SGHRS and CDR2 YFSETQ. V was shortened by 4 bases and J by 0 bases, with 9 bases between the two germline ends. CDR3 length: 14 amino acids. Here the CDR3 DNA reads TGCGCCAGCAGCCCGATAGCCAGCACAGATACGCAGTATTTT. This gives the protein CASSPIASTDTQYF.

J is TRBJ2-7 and V is TRBV5-1, with 7 nucleotides matching TRBD1. The CDR3 runs to 14 residues. Germline CDR1 is SGHRS and CDR2 is YFSETQ. After removal of 2 bases from V and 2 bases from J, the junction contained 4 bases not matched to a gene. The CDR3 sequence is CASSFNDRAYEQYF. As DNA, the CDR3 is TGCGCCAGCAGCTTTAACGACAGGGCCTACGAGCAGTACTTC.

This clone occurred a few times. V is TRBV9 and J is TRBJ1-5; D is ambiguous. The CDR3 length is 14 residues. CDR1 SGDLS and CDR2 YYNGEE come from the germline V gene. V gave up 0 bases and J gave up 9 bases, with 13 bases separating them. The CDR3 coding sequence is TGTGCCAGCAGCGTAGGGATGGATTTGTCGCCCCAGCATTTT. Protein: CASSVGMDLSPQHF.

V gene TRBV9 combines with J gene TRBJ2-7, with D perhaps TRBD1 (6 bases). This CDR3 comprises 14 residues. V lost 6 bases to trimming and J lost 0 bases, with 13 bases between them. The germline V gene encodes CDR1 SGDLS and CDR2 YYNGEE. Here the CDR3 DNA reads TGTGCCAGCAATGGTGGGACACGCTCCTACGAGCAGTACTTC. Its translation: CASNGGTRSYEQYF.

The chain carries TRBV6-1 and TRBJ1-5, with D perhaps TRBD1 (6 bases). Germline CDR1 and CDR2: MNHNS and SASEGT. CDR3 length: 14 amino acids. Trimming took 7 bases from V and 11 from J, leaving 21 bases between them. CDR3 coding DNA: TGTGCCAGCAATTTCCGGGACAACAGAAGAGCCCAGCATTTT. This encodes CASNFRDNRRAQHF.

The chain combines TRBV28 with TRBJ2-7, with TRBD2 matching over 9 bases. The germline CDR1 and CDR2 sequences are MDHEN and SYDVKM. The V gene end was trimmed by 3 bases and the J gene end by 0 bases; junction bases not matched to a gene: 3. This CDR3 comprises 15 residues. The CDR3 DNA follows: TGTGCCAGCAGTTTGAGGACTAGCGTCTCCTACGAGCAGTACTTC. Its translation is CASSLRTSVSYEQYF.

A single count supports this clone. This chain's CDR3 is CASSLQFLGPGQGTYEQYF. The CDR3 nucleotides are TGTGCCAGCTCTCTCCAGTTCCTGGGGCCGGGACAGGGTACCTACGAGCAGTACTTC. The rearrangement uses TRBV18 and TRBJ2-7; 9 bases are shared with TRBD1. This CDR3 contains 19 residues. Germline values: CDR1 KGHSH, CDR2 LQKENI. V trimming: 6 bases; J trimming: 2 bases; junction bases outside the gene matches: 20.

The chain uses TRBV5-1 and TRBJ2-2; 7 positions match TRBD1. CDR3 length: 17 amino acids. V shed 2 bases, J shed 6 bases, and the junction held 13 bases outside the gene matches. The germline gives CDR1 SGHRS, CDR2 YFSETQ. CDR3 bases: TGCGCCAGCAGCTTTTATAGGACAGGACGTGGGGCCGGGGAGCTGTTTTTT. This translates into CASSFYRTGRGAGELFF.

This chain's CDR3 is CASSPMDGPNEKLFF. The CDR3 region has the DNA TGTGCCAGCAGCCCAATGGACGGCCCTAATGAAAAACTGTTTTTT. The chain employs TRBV4-2 and TRBJ1-4, with D uncertain. Trimming removed 4 bases at V and 3 bases at J, with 12 bases between. Germline V gene data show CDR1 as LGHNA and CDR2 as YNFKEQ. CDR3 length equals 15 residues.

The chain carries TRBV29-1 and TRBJ1-1; no clear D. Germline assignment: CDR1 SQVTM and CDR2 ANQGSEA. This CDR3 spans 11 amino acids. V was shortened by 1 base and J by 6 bases, with 6 bases between the two germline ends. This CDR3 is CSVEVYSEAFF. DNA of the CDR3: TGCAGCGTTGAAGTCTATTCTGAAGCTTTCTTT.

This chain joins TRBV7-9 and TRBJ2-3, with 9 bases matching TRBD2. V shed 1 base, J shed 3 bases, and the junction held 2 bases outside the gene matches. The CDR3 has 15 amino acids. Germline values: CDR1 SEHNR, CDR2 FQNEAQ (reference sequence). The CDR3 sequence: CASSLGLAETDTQYF. The CDR3 DNA sequence: TGTGCCAGCAGCTTAGGACTAGCGGAAACAGATACGCAGTATTTT.

J is TRBJ1-6 and V is TRBV30; the D is unclear. With 5 bases removed from V and 7 bases from J, the gap between germline ends came to 9 bases. CDR1 is GTSNPN, CDR2 SVGIG, per germline (reference sequence). The CDR3 has 12 residues. Here the CDR3 DNA reads TGTGCCTGGGGGAGAGTAAATTCACCCCTCCACTTT. Protein: CAWGRVNSPLHF.

J is TRBJ1-6 and V is TRBV18, with D uncertain. The V end was cut by 2 bases, the J end by 18 bases, with 17 bases between. This CDR3 region has 13 residues. Germline values: CDR1 KGHSH, CDR2 LQKENI. The CDR3 DNA follows: TGTGCCAGCTCACCAAGCAAAGGCGGAGAGCACCACTTT. Residues: CASSPSKGGEHHF.

This clone was seen just once. The rearrangement links TRBV28 to TRBJ1-2, with a tentative D call TRBD1 (5 bases). Trimming took 7 bases from V and 5 from J, leaving 14 bases between them. This CDR3 has 13 residues. Germline V gene data show CDR1 as MDHEN and CDR2 as SYDVKM. This CDR3 is CASTWVGGYGYTF. CDR3 nucleotides: TGTGCCAGCACCTGGGTGGGGGGGTATGGCTACACCTTC.